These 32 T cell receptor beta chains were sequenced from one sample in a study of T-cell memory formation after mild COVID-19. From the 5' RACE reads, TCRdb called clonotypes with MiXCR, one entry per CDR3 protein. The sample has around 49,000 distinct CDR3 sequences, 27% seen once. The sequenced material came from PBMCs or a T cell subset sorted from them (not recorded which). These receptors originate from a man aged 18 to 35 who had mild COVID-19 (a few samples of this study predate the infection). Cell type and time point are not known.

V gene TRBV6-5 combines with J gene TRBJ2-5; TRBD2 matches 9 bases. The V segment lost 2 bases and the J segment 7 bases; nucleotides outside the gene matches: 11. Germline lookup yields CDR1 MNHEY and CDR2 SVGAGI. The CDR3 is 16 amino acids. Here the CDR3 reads CASSYRRTSAVGTQYF. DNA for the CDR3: TGTGCCAGCAGTTACCGACGGACTAGCGCAGTCGGGACCCAGTACTTC.

For the CDR3, the DNA is TGTGCCAGCAGACAGGGGCAAGGGAATCAGCCCCAGCATTTT. Protein sequence: CASRQGQGNQPQHF. This chain joins TRBV12-3 or TRBV12-4 and TRBJ1-5; 7 positions agree with TRBD1. The CDR3 is made up of 14 amino acids. Germline trimming cut 6 bases from V and 4 bases from J; bases unmatched to any gene: 6.

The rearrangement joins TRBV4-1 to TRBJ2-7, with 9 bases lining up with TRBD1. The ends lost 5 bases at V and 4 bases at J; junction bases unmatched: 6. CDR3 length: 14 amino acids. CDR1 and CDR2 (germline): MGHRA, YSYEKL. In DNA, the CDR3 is TGCGCCAGCAGCATAGCCGGGACAGGGTACGAGCAGTACTTC. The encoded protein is CASSIAGTGYEQYF.

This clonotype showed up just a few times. The CDR3 DNA reads TGTGCCATCAGTGATCGGGGAATCTCTGGAAACACCATATATTTT. Its protein product is CAISDRGISGNTIYF. V and J are TRBV10-3 and TRBJ1-3; D is ambiguous. The germline gives CDR1 ENHRY, CDR2 SYGVKD. The CDR3 totals 15 residues. The V end lost 3 bases, the J end lost 0 bases, and 9 bases lay between the germline ends.

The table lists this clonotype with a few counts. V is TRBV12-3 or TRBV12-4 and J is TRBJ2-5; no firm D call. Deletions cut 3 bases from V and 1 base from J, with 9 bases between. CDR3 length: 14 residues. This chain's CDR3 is CASSLTGRQETQYF. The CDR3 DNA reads TGTGCCAGCAGTTTGACTGGCCGCCAAGAGACCCAGTACTTC.

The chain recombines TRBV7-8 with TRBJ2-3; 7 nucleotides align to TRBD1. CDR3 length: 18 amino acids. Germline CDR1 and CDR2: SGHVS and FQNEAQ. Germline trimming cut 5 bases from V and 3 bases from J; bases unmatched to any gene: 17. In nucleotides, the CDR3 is TGTGCCAGCAGCCGACCCGAACAGGGGCGGGTTTCGACAGATACGCAGTATTTT. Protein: CASSRPEQGRVSTDTQYF.

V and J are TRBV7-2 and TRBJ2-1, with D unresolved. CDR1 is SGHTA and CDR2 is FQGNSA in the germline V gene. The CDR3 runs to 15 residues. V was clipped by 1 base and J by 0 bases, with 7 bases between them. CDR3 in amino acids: CASSLVLSSYNEQFF. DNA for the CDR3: TGTGCCAGCAGCTTAGTCCTAAGCTCCTACAATGAGCAGTTCTTC.

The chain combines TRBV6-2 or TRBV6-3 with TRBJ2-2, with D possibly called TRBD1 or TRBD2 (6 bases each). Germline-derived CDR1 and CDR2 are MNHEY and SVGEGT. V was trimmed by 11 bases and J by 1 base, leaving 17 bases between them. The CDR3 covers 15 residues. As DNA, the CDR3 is TGTGCCTCACTCGGGGGCCTACTGAACACCGGGGAGCTGTTTTTT. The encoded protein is CASLGGLLNTGELFF.

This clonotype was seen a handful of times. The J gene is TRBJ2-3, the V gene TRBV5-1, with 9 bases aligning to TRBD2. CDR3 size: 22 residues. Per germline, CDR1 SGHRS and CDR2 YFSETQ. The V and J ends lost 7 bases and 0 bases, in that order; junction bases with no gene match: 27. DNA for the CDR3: TGCGCCAGCGCGAACTGGATCCTGACTAGCGGCGGTTCCTCTTTTAGCACAGATACGCAGTATTTT. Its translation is CASANWILTSGGSSFSTDTQYF.

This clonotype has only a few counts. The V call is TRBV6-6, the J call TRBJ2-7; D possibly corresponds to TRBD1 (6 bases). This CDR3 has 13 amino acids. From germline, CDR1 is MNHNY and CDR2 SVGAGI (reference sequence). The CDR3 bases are TGTGCCAGCAGTCCCGACCGAAGTGGGAAGGGGGAGGTC. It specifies CASSPDRSGKGEV.

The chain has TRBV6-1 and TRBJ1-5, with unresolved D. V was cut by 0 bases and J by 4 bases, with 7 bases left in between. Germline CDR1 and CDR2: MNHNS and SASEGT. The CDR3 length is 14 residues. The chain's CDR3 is CASSEAVFNQPQHF. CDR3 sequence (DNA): TGTGCCAGCAGTGAAGCGGTCTTTAATCAGCCCCAGCATTTT.

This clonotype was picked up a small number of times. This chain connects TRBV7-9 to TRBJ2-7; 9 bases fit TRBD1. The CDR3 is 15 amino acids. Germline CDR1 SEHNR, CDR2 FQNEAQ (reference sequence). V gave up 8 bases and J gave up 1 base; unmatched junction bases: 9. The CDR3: CASPKDRGGSYEQYV. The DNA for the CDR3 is TGTGCCAGCCCCAAGGACAGGGGAGGGTCCTACGAGCAGTACGTC.

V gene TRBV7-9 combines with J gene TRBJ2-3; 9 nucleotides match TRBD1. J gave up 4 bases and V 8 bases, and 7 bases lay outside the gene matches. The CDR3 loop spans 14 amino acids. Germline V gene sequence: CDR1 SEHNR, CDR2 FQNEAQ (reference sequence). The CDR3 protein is CASGAGQGSDTQYF. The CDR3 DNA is TGTGCCAGCGGCGCGGGACAGGGTTCAGATACGCAGTATTTT.

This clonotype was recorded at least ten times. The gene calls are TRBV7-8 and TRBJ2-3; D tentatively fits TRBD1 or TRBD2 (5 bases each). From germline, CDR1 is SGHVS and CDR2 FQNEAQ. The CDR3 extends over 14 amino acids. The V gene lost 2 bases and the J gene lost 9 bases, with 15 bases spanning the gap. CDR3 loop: CASSLSGGLGTQYF. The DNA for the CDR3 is TGTGCCAGCAGCTTAAGTGGGGGTCTAGGCACGCAGTATTTT.

CDR3 sequence: CSATSRGRDNGYTF. Written as DNA, the CDR3 is TGCAGCGCGACCTCCCGGGGCAGAGATAATGGCTACACCTTC. The gene calls are TRBV29-1 and TRBJ1-2; maybe TRBD1 (5 bases). The CDR3 is 14 amino acids. With 7 bases removed from V and 6 bases from J, the gap between germline ends came to 21 bases. Germline V gene lookup returns CDR1 SQVTM and CDR2 ANQGSEA.

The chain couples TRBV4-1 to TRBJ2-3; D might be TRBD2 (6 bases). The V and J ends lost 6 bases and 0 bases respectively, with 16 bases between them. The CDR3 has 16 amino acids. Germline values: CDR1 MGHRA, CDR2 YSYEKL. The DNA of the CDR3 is TGCGCCAGCAGGGGACTGGGGGGAGCTAGCACAGATACGCAGTATTTT. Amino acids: CASRGLGGASTDTQYF.

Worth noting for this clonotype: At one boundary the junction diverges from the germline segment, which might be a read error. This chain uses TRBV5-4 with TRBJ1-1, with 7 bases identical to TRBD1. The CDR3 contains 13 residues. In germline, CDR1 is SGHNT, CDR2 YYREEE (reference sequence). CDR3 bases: TGTGCCAGCAGCAGACAGGGAAACACTAAAGCTTTCTTT. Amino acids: CASSRQGNTKAFF.

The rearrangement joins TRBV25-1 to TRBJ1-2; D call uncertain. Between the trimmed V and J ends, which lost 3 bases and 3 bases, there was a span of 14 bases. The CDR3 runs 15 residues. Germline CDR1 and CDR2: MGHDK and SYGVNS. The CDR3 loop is CASSDGPTGYYGYTF. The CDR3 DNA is TGTGCCAGCAGTGACGGACCTACCGGGTACTATGGCTACACCTTC.

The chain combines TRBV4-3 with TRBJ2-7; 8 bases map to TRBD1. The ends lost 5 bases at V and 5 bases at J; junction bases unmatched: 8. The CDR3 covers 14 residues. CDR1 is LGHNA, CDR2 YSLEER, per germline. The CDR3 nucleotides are TGCGCCAGCAGCAGACAGGGGAGCGAGAACGAGCAGTACGTC. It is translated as CASSRQGSENEQYV.

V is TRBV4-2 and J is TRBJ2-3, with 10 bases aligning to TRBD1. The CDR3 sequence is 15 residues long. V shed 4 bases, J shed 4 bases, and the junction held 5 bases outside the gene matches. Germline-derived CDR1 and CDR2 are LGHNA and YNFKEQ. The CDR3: CASSLGDRGADTQYF. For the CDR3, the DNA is TGTGCCAGCAGCCTAGGGGACAGGGGAGCAGATACGCAGTATTTT.

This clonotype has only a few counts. CDR3 protein: CASSQEGGVGANVLTF. The CDR3 DNA follows: TGCGCCAGCAGCCAAGAAGGGGGCGTAGGGGCCAACGTCCTGACTTTC. This sequence joins TRBV4-1 and TRBJ2-6; the match to TRBD1 covers 7 bases. The CDR3 is 16 residues long. Germline lookup yields CDR1 MGHRA and CDR2 YSYEKL. V shed 0 bases, J shed 4 bases, and the junction held 3 bases outside the gene matches.

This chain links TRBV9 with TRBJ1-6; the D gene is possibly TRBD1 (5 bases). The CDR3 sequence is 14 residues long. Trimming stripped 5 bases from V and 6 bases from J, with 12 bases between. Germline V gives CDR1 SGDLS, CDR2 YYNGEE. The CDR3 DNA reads TGTGCCAGCAGGGATGGGGACGGTAATTCACCCCTCCACTTT. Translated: CASRDGDGNSPLHF.

CDR3 DNA sequence: TGCAGCGTTGATAACAGGGCTAGCACAGATACGCAGTATTTT. It yields the protein CSVDNRASTDTQYF. The genes are TRBV29-1 and TRBJ2-3, with D perhaps matching TRBD1 (6 bases). This CDR3 comprises 14 residues. V was pared by 3 bases and J by 0 bases, with 10 bases between. Germline CDR1 reads SQVTM; CDR2 reads ANQGSEA.

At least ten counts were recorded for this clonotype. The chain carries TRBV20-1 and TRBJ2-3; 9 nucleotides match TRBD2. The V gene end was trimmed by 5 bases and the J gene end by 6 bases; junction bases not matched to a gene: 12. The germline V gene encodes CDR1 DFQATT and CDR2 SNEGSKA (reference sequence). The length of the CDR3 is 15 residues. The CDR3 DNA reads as TGCAGTGCTCTGACTGGGCGCGGGGGGGCCGATACGCAGTATTTT. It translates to CSALTGRGGADTQYF.

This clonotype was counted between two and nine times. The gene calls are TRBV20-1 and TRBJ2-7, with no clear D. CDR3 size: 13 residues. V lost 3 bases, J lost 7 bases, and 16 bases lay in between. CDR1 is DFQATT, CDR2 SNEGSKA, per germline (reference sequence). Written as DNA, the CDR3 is TGCAGTGCTAGTACTCCTACATGGCGAGAGCAGTACGTC. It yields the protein CSASTPTWREQYV.

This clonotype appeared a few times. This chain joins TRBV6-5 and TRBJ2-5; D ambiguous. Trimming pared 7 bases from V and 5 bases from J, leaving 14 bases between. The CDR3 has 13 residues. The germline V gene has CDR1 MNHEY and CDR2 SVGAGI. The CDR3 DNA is TGTGCCAGCACCTACGACGGTGGCGAGACCCAGTACTTC. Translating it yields CASTYDGGETQYF.

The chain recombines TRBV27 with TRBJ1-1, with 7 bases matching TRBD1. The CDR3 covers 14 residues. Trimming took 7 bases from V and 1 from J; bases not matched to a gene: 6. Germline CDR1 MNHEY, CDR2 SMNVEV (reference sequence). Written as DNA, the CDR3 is TGTGCCAGCAAGGCAGGGGGTGCGAACACTGAAGCTTTCTTT. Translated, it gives CASKAGGANTEAFF.

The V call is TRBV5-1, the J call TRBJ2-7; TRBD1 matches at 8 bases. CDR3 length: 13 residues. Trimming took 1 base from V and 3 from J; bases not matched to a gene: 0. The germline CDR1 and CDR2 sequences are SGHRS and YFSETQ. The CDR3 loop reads CASSLTGGYEQYF. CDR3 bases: TGCGCCAGCAGCTTGACAGGGGGCTACGAGCAGTACTTC.

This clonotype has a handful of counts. CDR3 sequence: CASSPLSETNTGELFF. The CDR3 bases are TGCGCCAGCAGCCCCCTTTCGGAAACGAACACCGGGGAGCTGTTTTTT. This chain links TRBV4-3 with TRBJ2-2; D ambiguous. Germline assignment: CDR1 LGHNA and CDR2 YSLEER. The CDR3 loop spans 16 amino acids. V was cut by 4 bases and J by 0 bases, with 12 bases left in between.

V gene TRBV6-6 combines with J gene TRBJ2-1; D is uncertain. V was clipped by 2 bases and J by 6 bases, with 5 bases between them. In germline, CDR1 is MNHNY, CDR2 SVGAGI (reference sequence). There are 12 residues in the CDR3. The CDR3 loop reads CASSYNPNEQFF. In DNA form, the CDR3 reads TGTGCCAGCAGTTACAATCCCAATGAGCAGTTCTTC.

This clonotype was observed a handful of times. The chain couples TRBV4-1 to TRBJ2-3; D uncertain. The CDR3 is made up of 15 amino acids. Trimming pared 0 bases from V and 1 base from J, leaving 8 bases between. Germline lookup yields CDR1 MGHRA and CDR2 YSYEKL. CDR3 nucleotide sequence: TGCGCCAGCAGCCAAGATCCGGGTGGCACAGATACGCAGTATTTT. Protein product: CASSQDPGGTDTQYF.

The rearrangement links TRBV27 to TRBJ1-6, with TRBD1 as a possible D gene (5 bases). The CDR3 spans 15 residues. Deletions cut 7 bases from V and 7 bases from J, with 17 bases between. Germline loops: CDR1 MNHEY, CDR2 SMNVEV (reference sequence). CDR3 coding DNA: TGTGCCAGCACCTCGTATAGGGACCCGAATTCACCCCTCCACTTT. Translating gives CASTSYRDPNSPLHF.